Following are 25 T cell receptor beta chains from one sample sequenced in a study of cytomegalovirus exposure and HLA in healthy donors. Primers for the PCR totalled 60 Vbeta and 13 Jbeta. This table comes from immunoSEQ multiplex PCR, and its TCRdb copy is limited to in-frame clones, with some not included. The top ten clones hold around 4% of a sample with approximately 120,000 clones, 74% of them seen once. The sample comprised PBMCs. Receptors originate from a woman in her fifties or sixties in good health and CMV-seropositive.

The chain recombines TRBV10-2 with TRBJ2-1, with TRBD2 identical over 10 bases. Trimming at V came to 6 bases and at J to 1 base, leaving 15 bases not matched to a gene. The germline CDR1 and CDR2 sequences are WSHSY and SAAADI. The CDR3 spans 19 residues. As DNA, the CDR3 is TGCGCCAGCAGCGCCCGGGAGGTAGCGGGGGGACTATCCTACAATGAGCAGTTCTTC. Amino acid sequence: CASSAREVAGGLSYNEQFF.

The table lists this clone with a few counts. The V and J genes are TRBV18 and TRBJ1-2; a weak D match, TRBD1 (5 bases). This CDR3 is 16 amino acids long. Trimming left V 3 bases short and J 2 bases short, with 16 bases between. The V gene's germline CDR1 is KGHSH and CDR2 LQKENI. CDR3 amino acids: CASSPYTGALNYGYTF. The DNA of the CDR3 is TGTGCCAGCTCACCCTACACAGGCGCTCTAAACTATGGCTACACCTTC.

The chain carries TRBV7-9 and TRBJ2-5; TRBD1 matches at 9 bases. The DNA end is a closer match to TRBJ2-7, so the J assignment may be wrong. Germline V gives CDR1 SEHNR, CDR2 FQNEAQ (reference sequence). There are 15 residues in the CDR3. The CDR3 bases are TGTGCCAGCAGGGCCGACAGGGGGGACTCCTACGAGCAGTACTTC. Encoded protein: CASRADRGDSYEQYF.

The table lists this clone with a few counts. The V gene is TRBV18, the J gene TRBJ1-4; 7 bases map to TRBD1. This CDR3 contains 15 residues. Germline V gene data show CDR1 as KGHSH and CDR2 as LQKENI. The junction had 1 base not matched to a gene; V was cut back by 0 bases and J by 3 bases. CDR3 amino acids: CASSPPGTANEKLFF. The CDR3 DNA reads TGTGCCAGCTCACCACCGGGGACAGCTAATGAAAAACTGTTTTTT.

The chain recombines TRBV27 with TRBJ1-6; D not resolved. The CDR3 has 12 residues. Per germline, CDR1 MNHEY and CDR2 SMNVEV (reference sequence). V lost 6 bases and J lost 11, with 11 bases in between. The CDR3 sequence: CASRGRATPLHF. Here the CDR3 DNA reads TGTGCCAGCAGAGGGCGGGCGACACCCCTCCACTTT.

The DNA for the CDR3 is TGTGCCAGCAGTGAACAGTTCCGGCCCCAGCATTTT. It specifies CASSEQFRPQHF. The V call is TRBV6-5, the J call TRBJ1-5; D remains ambiguous. The germline gives CDR1 MNHEY, CDR2 SVGAGI. Trimming removed 5 bases from V and 9 bases from J, with 11 bases in between. CDR3 length equals 12 residues.

V gene TRBV10-3 combines with J gene TRBJ2-7; TRBD2 matches at 14 bases. Trimming removed 10 bases from V and 5 bases from J; junction bases left unmatched: 4. The CDR3 has 13 residues. CDR1 is ENHRY, CDR2 SYGVKD, per germline. CDR3 DNA sequence: TGTGCCACTGGACTAGCGGGGGGAGACGAGCAGTACTTC. This codes for CATGLAGGDEQYF.

The sample holds a few counts of this clone. This sequence joins TRBV2 and TRBJ1-6; no clear D. The V gene lost 3 bases and the J gene lost 3 bases, with 9 bases spanning the gap. The CDR3 consists of 15 residues. Per the germline V gene, CDR1 is SNHLY and CDR2 is FYNNEI. This chain's CDR3 is CASSDQADYNSPLHF. DNA of the CDR3: TGTGCCAGCAGTGACCAGGCCGACTATAATTCACCCCTCCACTTT.

J is TRBJ2-5 and V is TRBV10-3; 7 positions match TRBD1. The J call is in doubt because the DNA end fits TRBJ2-7 better. Germline CDR1 is ENHRY and CDR2 is SYGVKD. This CDR3 is built from 13 residues. CDR3 sequence (DNA): TGTGCCATCAGCGACCGACAGGGTCACGAGCAGTACTTC. Translated: CAISDRQGHEQYF.

The chain links TRBV30 to TRBJ2-2, with 8 bases identical to TRBD2. The J segment lost 6 bases and the V segment lost 2 bases, leaving 17 bases of the junction unmatched. The CDR3 loop spans 18 amino acids. Looked up from germline, CDR1 is GTSNPN and CDR2 is SVGIG (reference sequence). CDR3 DNA sequence: TGTGCCTGGAGTTACTACAGGGCGGGGGGACTCCAATCCGGGGAGCTGTTTTTT. As protein: CAWSYYRAGGLQSGELFF.

The chain uses TRBV29-1 and TRBJ1-1; D ambiguous. Trimming took 7 bases from V and 0 from J, leaving 27 bases between them. The CDR3 spans 18 residues. Germline V gene sequence: CDR1 SQVTM, CDR2 ANQGSEA. This chain's CDR3 is CSANGVLEPRLMNTEAFF. As DNA, the CDR3 is TGCAGCGCCAACGGGGTTCTTGAGCCCCGGCTGATGAACACTGAAGCTTTCTTT.

This clone was recorded a few times. The chain links TRBV5-1 to TRBJ2-1, with 14 bases matching TRBD2. Looked up from germline, CDR1 is SGHRS and CDR2 is YFSETQ. The V segment lost 5 bases and the J segment 6 bases; nucleotides outside the gene matches: 10. This CDR3 is 17 amino acids long. The DNA of the CDR3 is TGCGCCAGCAGTTCCTCCGGGACTAGCGGGGGTGGCAATGAGCAGTTCTTC. Encoded protein: CASSSSGTSGGGNEQFF.

The rearrangement uses TRBV9 and TRBJ2-4; D might be TRBD1 (6 bases). The CDR3 is made up of 15 amino acids. The V end was cut by 3 bases, the J end by 0 bases, with 10 bases between. Germline CDR1 is SGDLS and CDR2 is YYNGEE. CDR3 in amino acids: CASSATGLAKNIQYF. For the CDR3, the DNA is TGTGCCAGCAGCGCTACAGGGTTAGCCAAAAACATTCAGTACTTC. The full variable domain, rest sourced from reference TRBV9 and TRBJ2-4, is DSGVTQTPKHLITATGQRVTLRCSPRSGDLSVYWYQQSLDQGLQFLIQYYNGEERAKGNILERFSAQQFPDLHSELNLSSLELGDSALYFCASSATGLAKNIQYFGAGTRLSVL.

The genes are TRBV2 and TRBJ2-1; 7 positions agree with TRBD2. Trimming cost V 7 bases and J 5 bases; bases outside gene matches: 11. The CDR3 contains 15 residues. CDR1 is SNHLY and CDR2 is FYNNEI in the germline V gene. CDR3 amino acids: CASIRTGTNHNEQFF. For the CDR3, the DNA is TGTGCCAGCATTAGAACCGGGACTAACCACAATGAGCAGTTCTTC.

The chain couples TRBV15 to TRBJ2-7; weak D call: TRBD2 (6 bases). The CDR3 has 16 residues. Germline values: CDR1 LNHNV, CDR2 YYDKDF (reference sequence). Trimming shortened V by 4 bases and J by 2 bases, and 18 bases separated the two germline ends. The chain's CDR3 is CATSKRSYGTPYEQYF. The CDR3, as DNA: TGTGCCACCAGCAAAAGAAGCTATGGGACTCCCTACGAGCAGTACTTC.

This sequence joins TRBV27 and TRBJ1-5; possible D gene TRBD1, 5 bases. This CDR3 spans 14 amino acids. V lost 5 bases to trimming and J lost 3 bases, with 11 bases between them. Germline lookup yields CDR1 MNHEY and CDR2 SMNVEV (reference sequence). CDR3 nucleotide sequence: TGTGCCAGCAGTCCCCGACAGTACAATCAGCCCCAGCATTTT. Protein sequence: CASSPRQYNQPQHF.

The chain recombines TRBV28 with TRBJ1-5; D is possibly TRBD1 (6 bases). V lost 6 bases and J 4 bases, leaving 16 bases between the germline ends. Germline V gene lookup returns CDR1 MDHEN and CDR2 SYDVKM. The CDR3 is made up of 15 amino acids. CDR3 coding DNA: TGTGCCAGCAGCGGGCAGGGGATTCGGAATCAGCCCCAGCATTTT. Its translation: CASSGQGIRNQPQHF.

V and J are TRBV19 and TRBJ2-7, with a tentative D call TRBD2 (5 bases). The V end lost 6 bases, the J end lost 5 bases, and 14 bases lay between the germline ends. Germline lookup yields CDR1 LNHDA and CDR2 SQIVND (reference sequence). There are 13 residues in the CDR3. In DNA form, the CDR3 reads TGTGCCAGTAGACCCTCGGGGTCCGACGAGCAGTACTTC. It encodes CASRPSGSDEQYF.

The chain is built from TRBV7-9 and TRBJ2-3, with 8 bases aligning to TRBD2. The CDR3 runs to 15 residues. Germline values: CDR1 SEHNR, CDR2 FQNEAQ (reference sequence). With 5 bases clipped from V and 2 bases from J, the junction kept 6 bases outside the gene matches. The CDR3 loop is CASSPRGGYTDTQYF. The CDR3 coding sequence is TGTGCCAGCAGCCCCCGGGGGGGCTACACAGATACGCAGTATTTT.

V gene TRBV28 combines with J gene TRBJ1-5, with D perhaps TRBD1 (5 bases). Germline CDR1 and CDR2: MDHEN and SYDVKM. The length of the CDR3 is 14 residues. V lost 11 bases, J lost 6 bases, and 20 bases lay in between. CDR3 in amino acids: CASREGGAGQPQHF. In DNA form, the CDR3 reads TGTGCCTCCCGGGAGGGTGGGGCCGGTCAGCCCCAGCATTTT.

This chain joins TRBV7-2 and TRBJ1-5; D is possibly TRBD1 (5 bases). This CDR3 contains 16 residues. Trimming took 1 base from V and 3 from J, leaving 13 bases between them. Germline CDR1 and CDR2: SGHTA and FQGNSA. The CDR3 DNA reads as TGTGCCAGCAGCTTAGATTCGGCAGGGAACAATCAGCCCCAGCATTTT. Translated, it gives CASSLDSAGNNQPQHF.

This clone was picked up one time. This chain connects TRBV11-2 to TRBJ2-7; 8 bases line up with TRBD1. Germline values: CDR1 SGHAT, CDR2 FQNNGV. The CDR3 runs to 14 residues. V trimming: 5 bases; J trimming: 4 bases; junction bases outside the gene matches: 7. CDR3 in DNA: TGTGCCAGCAGCGGGAACAGGGGGTGGTACGAGCAGTACTTC. It specifies CASSGNRGWYEQYF.

Here the CDR3 reads CASRTPNYGYTF. CDR3 bases: TGCGCCAGCAGGACACCTAACTATGGCTACACCTTC. The rearrangement uses TRBV10-1 and TRBJ1-2, with D uncertain. The CDR3 contains 12 residues. CDR1 and CDR2 (germline): WNHNN, SYGVQD (reference sequence). The ends were cut back, 6 bases at V and 0 bases at J, with 5 bases in the middle.

This chain uses TRBV5-1 with TRBJ2-7; 7 nucleotides align to TRBD1. Per the germline V gene, CDR1 is SGHRS and CDR2 is YFSETQ. The CDR3 consists of 15 residues. Trimming cost V 2 bases and J 2 bases; bases outside gene matches: 7. The CDR3 sequence: CASSLGDSYAYEQYF. CDR3 nucleotides: TGCGCCAGCAGCTTAGGGGACAGCTACGCCTACGAGCAGTACTTC.

This clone occurred a few times. The rearrangement joins TRBV2 to TRBJ2-5; 7 nucleotides line up with TRBD1. This CDR3 has 15 amino acids. Germline assignment: CDR1 SNHLY and CDR2 FYNNEI. Unmatched junction bases numbered 5, after V lost 2 bases and J lost 2 bases. The CDR3 loop is CASSEQGQSQETQYF. CDR3 DNA: TGTGCCAGCAGTGAACAGGGACAGTCGCAAGAGACCCAGTACTTC.